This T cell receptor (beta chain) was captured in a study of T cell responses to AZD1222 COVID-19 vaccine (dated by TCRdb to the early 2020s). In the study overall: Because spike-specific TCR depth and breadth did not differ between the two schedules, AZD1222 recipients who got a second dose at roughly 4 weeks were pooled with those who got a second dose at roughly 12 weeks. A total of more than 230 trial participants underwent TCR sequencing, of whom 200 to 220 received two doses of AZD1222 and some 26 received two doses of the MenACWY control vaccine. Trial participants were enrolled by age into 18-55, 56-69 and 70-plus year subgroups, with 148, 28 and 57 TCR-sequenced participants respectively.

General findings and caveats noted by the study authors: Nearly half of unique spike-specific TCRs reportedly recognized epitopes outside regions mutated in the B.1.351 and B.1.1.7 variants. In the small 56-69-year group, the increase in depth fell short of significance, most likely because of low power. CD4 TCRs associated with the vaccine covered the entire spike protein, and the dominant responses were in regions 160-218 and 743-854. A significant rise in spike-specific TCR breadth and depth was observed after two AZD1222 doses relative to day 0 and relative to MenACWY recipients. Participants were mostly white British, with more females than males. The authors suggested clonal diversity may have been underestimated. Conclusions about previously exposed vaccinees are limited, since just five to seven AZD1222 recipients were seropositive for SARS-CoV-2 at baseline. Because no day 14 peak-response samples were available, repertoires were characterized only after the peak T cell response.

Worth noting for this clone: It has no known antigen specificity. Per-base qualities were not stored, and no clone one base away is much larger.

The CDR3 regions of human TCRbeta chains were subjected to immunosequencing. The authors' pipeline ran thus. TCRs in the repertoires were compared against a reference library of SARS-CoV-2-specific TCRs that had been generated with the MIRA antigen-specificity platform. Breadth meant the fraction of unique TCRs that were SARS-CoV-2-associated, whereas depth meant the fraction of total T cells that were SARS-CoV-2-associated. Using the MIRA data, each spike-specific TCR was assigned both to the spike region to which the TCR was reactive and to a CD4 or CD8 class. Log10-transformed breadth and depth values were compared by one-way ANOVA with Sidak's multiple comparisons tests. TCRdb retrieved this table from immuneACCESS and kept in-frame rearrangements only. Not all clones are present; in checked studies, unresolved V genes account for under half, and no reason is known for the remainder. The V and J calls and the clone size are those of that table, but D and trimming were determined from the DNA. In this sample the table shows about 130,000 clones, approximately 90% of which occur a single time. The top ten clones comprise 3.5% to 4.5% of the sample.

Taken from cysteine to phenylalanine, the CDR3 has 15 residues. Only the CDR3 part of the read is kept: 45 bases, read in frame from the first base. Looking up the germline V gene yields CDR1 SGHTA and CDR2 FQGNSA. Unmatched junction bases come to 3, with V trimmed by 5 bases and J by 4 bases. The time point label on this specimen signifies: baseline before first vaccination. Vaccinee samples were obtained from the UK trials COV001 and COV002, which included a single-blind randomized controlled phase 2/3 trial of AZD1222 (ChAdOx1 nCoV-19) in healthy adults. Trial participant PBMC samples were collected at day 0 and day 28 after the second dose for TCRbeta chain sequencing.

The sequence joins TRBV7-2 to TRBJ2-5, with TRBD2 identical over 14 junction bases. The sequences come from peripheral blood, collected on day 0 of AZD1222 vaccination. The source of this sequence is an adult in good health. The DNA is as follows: TGTGCCAGCAGCCCCGGACTAGCGGGAGGAGAGACCCAGTACTTC. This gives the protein CASSPGLAGGETQYF.